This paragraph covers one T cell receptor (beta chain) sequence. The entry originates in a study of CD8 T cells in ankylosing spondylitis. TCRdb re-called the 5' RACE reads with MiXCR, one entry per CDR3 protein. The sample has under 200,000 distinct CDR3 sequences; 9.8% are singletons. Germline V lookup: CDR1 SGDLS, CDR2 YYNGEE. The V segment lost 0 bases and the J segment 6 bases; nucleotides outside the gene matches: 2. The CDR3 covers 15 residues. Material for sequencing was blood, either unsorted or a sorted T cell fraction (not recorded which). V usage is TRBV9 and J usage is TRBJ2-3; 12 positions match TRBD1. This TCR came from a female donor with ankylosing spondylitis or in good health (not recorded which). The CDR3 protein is CASSVGDRGLDTQYF. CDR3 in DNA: TGTGCCAGCAGCGTAGGGGACAGGGGGCTGGATACGCAGTATTTT. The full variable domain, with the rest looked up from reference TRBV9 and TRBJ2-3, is DSGVTQTPKHLITATGQRVTLRCSPRSGDLSVYWYQQSLDQGLQFLIQYYNGEERAKGNILERFSAQQFPDLHSELNLSSLELGDSALYFCASSVGDRGLDTQYFGPGTRLTVL.